What follows is one T cell receptor beta chain and its context. The method was immunoSEQ multiplex PCR; TCRdb's version includes in-frame clones alone and lacks a portion of them. The profile shows some 120,000 clones, more than 85% of them singletons. The data were taken from a study of control samples from healthy donors and cancer patients. This CDR3 comprises 14 residues. With 2 bases removed from V and 0 bases from J, the gap between germline ends came to 8 bases. Per germline, CDR1 WNHNN and CDR2 SYGVQD (reference sequence). The source is a man in his forties or fifties with head and neck cancer. This sequence joins TRBV10-1 and TRBJ2-7, with D possibly being TRBD1 (6 bases). Sequenced sample: PBMCs. The CDR3 nucleotides read TGCGCCAGCAGTGAGGGACAGAGCTCCTACGAGCAGTACTTC. Its translation is CASSEGQSSYEQYF.